This TCR beta chain was captured in a study of T cell repertoires in cytomegalovirus infection. The wider study: Carrying CMV and the relevant HLA type showed in public TCR beta signatures. Study results and caveats: CMV carriers having the relevant HLA were flagged by cumulative public TCR beta family frequency. Dominating the ex vivo response were TCR beta clonotypes that were CMV-specific and HLA-C-restricted.

TCRdb processed the reads anew with MiXCR; each CDR3 protein has one entry. Of 250,000 or so distinct CDR3 sequences in the sample, about 17% are singletons; the top ten hold roughly half. A note on this clonotype: Its cognate antigen is unknown.

Trimming at V came to 7 bases and at J to 3 bases, leaving 8 bases not matched to a gene. Per germline, CDR1 MDHEN and CDR2 SYDVKM. CDR3 size: 15 residues. The gene calls are TRBV28 and TRBJ2-3; TRBD1 agrees at 9 bases. Sample: CD8+ T cells from PBMCs. The TCR sequence derives from a human donor in good health (CMV status not recorded). Some clones in this sample may be carry-over from other donors' samples. The CDR3, as DNA: TGTGCCAGCATCTTTGGGACAGGGTGGACAGATACGCAGTATTTT. Protein: CASIFGTGWTDTQYF.